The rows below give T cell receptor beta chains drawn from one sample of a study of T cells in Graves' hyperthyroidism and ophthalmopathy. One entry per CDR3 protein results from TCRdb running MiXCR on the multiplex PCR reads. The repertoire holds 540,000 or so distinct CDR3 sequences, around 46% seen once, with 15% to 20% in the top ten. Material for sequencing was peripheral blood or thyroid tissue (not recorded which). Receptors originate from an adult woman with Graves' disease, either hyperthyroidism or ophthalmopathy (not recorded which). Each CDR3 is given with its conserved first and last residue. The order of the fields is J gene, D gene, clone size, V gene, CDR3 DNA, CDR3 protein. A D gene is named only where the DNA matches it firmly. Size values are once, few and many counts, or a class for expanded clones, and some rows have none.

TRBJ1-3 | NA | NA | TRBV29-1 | TGCAGCGTCCGGTGGGCCACTGGAAACACCATATATTTT | CSVRWATGNTIYF
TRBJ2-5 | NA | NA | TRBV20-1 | TGCAGTGCTAGAGCTTCTTTTTGGGAGACCCAGTACTTC | CSARASFWETQYF
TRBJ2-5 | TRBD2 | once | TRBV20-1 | TGCAGTGCTGGCCTGGAGACTAGCGGGAGTGAGACCCAGTACTTC | CSAGLETSGSETQYF
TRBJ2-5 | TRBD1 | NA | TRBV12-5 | TGTGCTAGTGGTTCCCCCGGGACAGTGTATGCGGAGACCCAGTACTTC | CASGSPGTVYAETQYF
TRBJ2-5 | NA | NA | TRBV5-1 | TGCGCCAGCAGCTTGATAGGGACAACGACTGAGACCCAGTACTTC | CASSLIGTTTETQYF
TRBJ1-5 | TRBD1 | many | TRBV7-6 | TGTGCCAGCAGCCCGTTCGGACAGGGGGCTAATCAGCCCCAGCATTTT | CASSPFGQGANQPQHF
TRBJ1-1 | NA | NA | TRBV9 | TGTGCCAGCAGCGTAGAGGGAGGGGCGGCTTTCTTT | CASSVEGGAAFF
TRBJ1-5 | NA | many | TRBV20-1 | TGCAGTGCGAGGAGTTATAGCAATCAGCCCCAGCATTTT | CSARSYSNQPQHF
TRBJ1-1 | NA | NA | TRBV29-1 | TGCAGCGTTGATGTGGGGGGCGTAACTGAAGCTTTCTTT | CSVDVGGVTEAFF
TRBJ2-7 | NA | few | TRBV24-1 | TGTGCCACCAGTGACGCTGTCGTCCCGACACGCGAGCAGTACTTC | CATSDAVVPTREQYF